This T cell receptor (beta chain) was identified in a study of blood T cell repertoires in COVID-19. In the study overall: The samples span acute and convalescent COVID-19 from the United States, Italy and Spain.

This clone was counted a single time. Those enrolled, adults aged 18 to 89 years, came from 25 or so US areas. Participants' reported clinical history set cohort assignment. V lost 4 bases and J 2 bases, leaving 12 bases between the germline ends. The CDR3 contains 14 residues. Germline assignment: CDR1 MNHEY and CDR2 SVGEGT. TCRdb's table, derived via immunoSEQ multiplex PCR, lists solely in-frame clones and lacks some. The sample includes some 500,000 clones, around nine tenths seen only once; the top ten take 1.5% to 2%. This clonotype originated in a woman in her thirties or forties who had recovered from COVID-19. Sequencing was performed on PBMCs or T cells enriched from blood (not recorded which). The gene calls are TRBV6-2 or TRBV6-3 and TRBJ2-7; possible D gene TRBD2, 5 bases. CDR3 nucleotide sequence: TGTGCCAGCAGTTTCGATTCGGGAACCTACGAGCAGTACTTC. The encoded protein is CASSFDSGTYEQYF.